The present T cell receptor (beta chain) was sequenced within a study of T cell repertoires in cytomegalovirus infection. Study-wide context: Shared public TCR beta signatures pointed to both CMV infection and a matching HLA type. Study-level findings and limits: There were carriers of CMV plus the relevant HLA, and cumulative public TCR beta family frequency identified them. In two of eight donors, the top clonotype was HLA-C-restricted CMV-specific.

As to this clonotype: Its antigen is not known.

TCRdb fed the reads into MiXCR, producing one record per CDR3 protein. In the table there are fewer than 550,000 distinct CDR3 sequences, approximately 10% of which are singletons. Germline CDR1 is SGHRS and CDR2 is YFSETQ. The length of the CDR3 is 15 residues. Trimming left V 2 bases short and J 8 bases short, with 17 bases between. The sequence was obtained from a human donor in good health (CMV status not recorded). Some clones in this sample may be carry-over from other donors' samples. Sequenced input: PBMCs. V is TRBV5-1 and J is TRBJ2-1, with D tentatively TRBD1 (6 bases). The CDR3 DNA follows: TGCGCCAGCAGCTTCCAGGGGAATTTAAGGGATGAGCAGTTCTTC. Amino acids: CASSFQGNLRDEQFF.